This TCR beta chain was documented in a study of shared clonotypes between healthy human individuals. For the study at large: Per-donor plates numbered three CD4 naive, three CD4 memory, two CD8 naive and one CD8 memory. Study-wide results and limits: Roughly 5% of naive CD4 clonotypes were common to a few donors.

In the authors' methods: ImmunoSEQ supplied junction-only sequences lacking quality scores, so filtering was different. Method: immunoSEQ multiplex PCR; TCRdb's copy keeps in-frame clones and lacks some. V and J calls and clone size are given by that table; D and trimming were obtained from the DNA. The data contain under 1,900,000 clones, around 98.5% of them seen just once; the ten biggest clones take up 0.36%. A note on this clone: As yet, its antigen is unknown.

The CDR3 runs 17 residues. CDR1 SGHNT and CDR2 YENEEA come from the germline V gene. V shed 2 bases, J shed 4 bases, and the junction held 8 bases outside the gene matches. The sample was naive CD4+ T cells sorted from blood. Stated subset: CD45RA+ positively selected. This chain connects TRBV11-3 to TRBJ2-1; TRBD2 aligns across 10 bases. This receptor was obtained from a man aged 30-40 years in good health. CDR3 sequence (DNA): TGTGCCAGCAGCTTACGAATGACTAGCGGGTCTTACAATGAGCAGTTCTTC. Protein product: CASSLRMTSGSYNEQFF. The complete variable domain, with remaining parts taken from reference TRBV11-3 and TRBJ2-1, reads EAGVVQSPRYKIIEKKQPVAFWCNPISGHNTLYWYLQNLGQGPELLIRYENEEAVDDSQLPKDRFSAERLKGVDSTLKIQPAELGDSAVYLCASSLRMTSGSYNEQFFGPGTRLTVL.